Shown below are 28 T cell receptor beta chains from a single sample sequenced in a study of response to subunit inactivated influenza vaccine. TCRdb analysed the RT-PCR reads with MiXCR anew, one entry per CDR3 protein. This sample carries 550,000 to 600,000 distinct CDR3 sequences, 10% to 15% of them seen once, and the ten largest clones take 10%. The sample was PBMCs from blood, taken on the day of vaccination. The receptors originated from a middle-aged man who received an inactivated influenza vaccine.

In this sample, this clonotype turned up many times. The chain is built from TRBV12-3 or TRBV12-4 and TRBJ2-2; possibly TRBD1 for D (5 bases). Trimming stripped 8 bases from V and 0 bases from J, with 10 bases between. The CDR3 totals 14 residues. In DNA, the CDR3 is TGTGCCAGCTACCAGGGTACGAACACCGGGGAGCTGTTTTTT. As protein: CASYQGTNTGELFF.

The chain has TRBV30 and TRBJ1-4; D call uncertain. The CDR3 spans 13 residues. V gave up 2 bases and J gave up 5 bases, with 9 bases separating them. Looked up from germline, CDR1 is GTSNPN and CDR2 is SVGIG (reference sequence). The CDR3 here is CAWSPGINEKLFF. CDR3 DNA sequence: TGTGCCTGGAGTCCGGGGATCAATGAAAAACTGTTTTTT. Supplemented by reference TRBV30 and TRBJ1-4, the full variable domain reads SQTIHQWPATLVQPVGSPLSLECTVEGTSNPNLYWYRQAAGRGLQLLFYSVGIGQISSEVPQNLSASRPQDRQFILSSKKLLLSDSGFYLCAWSPGINEKLFFGSGTQLSVL.

This clonotype appeared a few times. J is TRBJ1-1 and V is TRBV4-1, with D hard to call. Germline-derived CDR1 and CDR2 are MGHRA and YSYEKL. V was clipped by 0 bases and J by 10 bases, with 15 bases between them. CDR3 length: 14 residues. The CDR3 here is CASSQDISSKRAFF. The CDR3, as DNA: TGCGCCAGCAGCCAAGATATATCGTCTAAAAGAGCTTTCTTT.

This clonotype was counted only a few times. J is TRBJ2-1 and V is TRBV30; 7 bases line up with TRBD2. This CDR3 has 14 residues. V was clipped by 6 bases and J by 0 bases; unmatched bases: 5. Germline V gene sequence: CDR1 GTSNPN, CDR2 SVGIG (reference sequence). CDR3 nucleotides: TGTGCCTGTCCTCGCGGGGGCTCCTACAATGAGCAGTTCTTC. Its translation: CACPRGGSYNEQFF.

This sequence joins TRBV7-9 and TRBJ2-5; D is perhaps TRBD1 or TRBD2 (5 bases each). Trimming shortened V by 5 bases and J by 5 bases, and 18 bases separated the two germline ends. CDR1 is SEHNR and CDR2 is FQNEAQ in the germline V gene (reference sequence). The CDR3 consists of 15 residues. CDR3 nucleotides: TGTGCCAGCAGCGTAGGGAAGGGGAGAGGCGAGACCCAGTACTTC. Its protein product is CASSVGKGRGETQYF. Using reference TRBV7-9 and TRBJ2-5 for the parts outside the CDR3, the full variable domain is DTGVSQNPRHKITKRGQNVTFRCDPISEHNRLYWYRQTLGQGPEFLTYFQNEAQLEKSRLLSDRFSAERPKGSFSTLEIQRTEQGDSAMYLCASSVGKGRGETQYFGPGTRLLVL.

V is TRBV4-1 and J is TRBJ2-1; D unresolved. The CDR3 extends over 13 amino acids. Per germline, CDR1 MGHRA and CDR2 YSYEKL. Trimming cost V 3 bases and J 10 bases, with 13 bases left between them. CDR3 region: CASSHRASLEQFF. CDR3 bases: TGCGCCAGCAGCCATAGGGCCAGCTTAGAGCAGTTCTTC.

The CDR3 is CSARAQGAAGELFF. The CDR3, as DNA: TGCAGTGCTAGAGCCCAGGGGGCTGCCGGGGAGCTGTTTTTT. This chain links TRBV20-1 with TRBJ2-2; TRBD1 matches at 8 bases. The CDR3 contains 14 residues. CDR1 and CDR2 from the germline V gene are DFQATT and SNEGSKA (reference sequence). Trimming took 1 base from V and 6 from J; bases not matched to a gene: 4.

This clonotype was detected ten times or more. The chain carries TRBV12-3 or TRBV12-4 and TRBJ2-1, with TRBD1 matching 7 bases. This CDR3 is 15 amino acids long. Trimming took 6 bases from V and 7 from J; bases not matched to a gene: 12. The CDR3 protein is CASSSQKSTGNEQFF. The DNA of the CDR3 is TGTGCCAGCAGCTCACAAAAATCGACAGGGAATGAGCAGTTCTTC.

This clonotype was observed at least ten times. This chain links TRBV7-2 with TRBJ2-7; D is perhaps TRBD1 (6 bases). Trimming left V 1 base short and J 4 bases short, with 8 bases between. Germline V CDR1 and CDR2: SGHTA, FQGNSA. This CDR3 comprises 13 residues. The CDR3 DNA follows: TGTGCCAGCAGCTTAGGACAGGAGTACGAGCAGTACTTC. Protein product: CASSLGQEYEQYF.

The sample holds a few counts of this clonotype. The chain uses TRBV29-1 and TRBJ1-1, with no clear D. The V end lost 6 bases, the J end lost 1 base, and 18 bases lay between the germline ends. The CDR3 loop spans 15 amino acids. Looked up from germline, CDR1 is SQVTM and CDR2 is ANQGSEA. The CDR3 sequence: CSVWTSNSRNTEAFF. Here the CDR3 DNA reads TGCAGCGTATGGACTTCCAATTCCAGGAACACTGAAGCTTTCTTT.

V is TRBV12-3 or TRBV12-4 and J is TRBJ2-1; 9 bases line up with TRBD1. Trimming at V came to 4 bases and at J to 3 bases, leaving 7 bases not matched to a gene. The CDR3 extends over 16 amino acids. In DNA form, the CDR3 reads TGTGCCAGCAGTTCCGAAACAGGGGGCAGCTACAATGAGCAGTTCTTC. This gives the protein CASSSETGGSYNEQFF.

This rearrangement joins TRBV9 to TRBJ1-2, with D possibly matching TRBD1 (5 bases). The V gene lost 3 bases and the J gene lost 10 bases, with 16 bases spanning the gap. Germline V CDR1 and CDR2: SGDLS, YYNGEE. This CDR3 is built from 13 residues. The CDR3 nucleotides are TGTGCCAGCAGCGCCGGGACGGCGGCCGCCTACACCTTC. This translates into CASSAGTAAAYTF. Using reference TRBV9 and TRBJ1-2 for the parts outside the CDR3, the full variable domain is DSGVTQTPKHLITATGQRVTLRCSPRSGDLSVYWYQQSLDQGLQFLIQYYNGEERAKGNILERFSAQQFPDLHSELNLSSLELGDSALYFCASSAGTAAAYTFGSGTRLTVV.

This chain uses TRBV7-3 with TRBJ2-3; D perhaps matches TRBD1 (6 bases). Trimming pared 5 bases from V and 1 base from J, leaving 16 bases between. The CDR3 spans 16 residues. Germline V lookup: CDR1 SGHTA, CDR2 FQGTGA. The CDR3 DNA reads TGTGCCAGCAGCCCAACAGGGCCGATGGGCACAGATACGCAGTATTTT. Translating it yields CASSPTGPMGTDTQYF.

This clonotype has a count of ten or more. The genes are TRBV5-1 and TRBJ2-7; D might be TRBD1 (5 bases). The CDR3 extends over 14 amino acids. Germline CDR1 reads SGHRS; CDR2 reads YFSETQ. Trimming stripped 1 base from V and 1 base from J, with 9 bases between. In nucleotides, the CDR3 is TGCGCCAGCAGCTTGAGCAGGGTTTCCTACGAGCAGTACTTC. This sequence encodes CASSLSRVSYEQYF.

This clonotype was observed a few times. The rearrangement uses TRBV5-5 and TRBJ2-1; maybe TRBD1 (5 bases). There are 15 residues in the CDR3. The ends were cut back, 3 bases at V and 4 bases at J, with 14 bases in the middle. In germline, CDR1 is SGHKS, CDR2 YYEKEE (reference sequence). CDR3 in amino acids: CASSSPLKGYNEQFF. In nucleotides, the CDR3 is TGTGCCAGCAGCTCACCCCTGAAGGGGTACAATGAGCAGTTCTTC.

This clonotype turned up a few times. This chain joins TRBV15 and TRBJ2-7; TRBD2 matches 11 bases. Germline V CDR1 and CDR2: LNHNV, YYDKDF (reference sequence). The length of the CDR3 is 16 residues. V was clipped by 0 bases and J by 3 bases; unmatched bases: 4. The CDR3 protein is CATSRDPSGRIYEQYF. The CDR3 DNA reads TGTGCCACCAGCAGAGATCCTAGCGGGAGGATCTACGAGCAGTACTTC.

The chain couples TRBV6-6 to TRBJ2-3; D unresolved. Germline CDR1 and CDR2: MNHNY and SVGAGI (reference sequence). Trimming stripped 7 bases from V and 1 base from J, with 9 bases between. This CDR3 contains 13 residues. The CDR3 region is CASTYGRTDTQYF. Here the CDR3 DNA reads TGTGCCAGCACCTACGGGCGCACAGATACGCAGTATTTT.

This clonotype has only a few counts. J is TRBJ1-1 and V is TRBV18; 11 bases align to TRBD1. Germline V gene lookup returns CDR1 KGHSH and CDR2 LQKENI. The CDR3 contains 16 residues. V shed 2 bases and J 5 bases; nucleotides not matched to a gene: 7. CDR3 bases: TGTGCCAGCTCACCAGGGACAGGGGGAGGAAGGACTGAAGCTTTCTTT. Its protein is CASSPGTGGGRTEAFF.

This clonotype occurred a few times. The rearrangement links TRBV12-3 or TRBV12-4 to TRBJ2-1; TRBD2 matches 7 bases. This CDR3 has 15 amino acids. V shed 6 bases, J shed 4 bases, and the junction held 9 bases outside the gene matches. The CDR3 loop is CASSRRGDVYNEQFF. DNA for the CDR3: TGTGCCAGCAGCCGTCGGGGGGACGTGTACAATGAGCAGTTCTTC.

Ten or more counts support this clonotype. This rearrangement joins TRBV7-8 to TRBJ2-2; D ambiguous. Germline V gene lookup returns CDR1 SGHVS and CDR2 FQNEAQ. The CDR3 consists of 15 residues. Trimming removed 3 bases from V and 3 bases from J, with 11 bases in between. The CDR3 spells CASSFTRSYTGELFF. CDR3 DNA: TGTGCCAGCAGCTTTACCCGGAGCTACACCGGGGAGCTGTTTTTT.

The chain couples TRBV20-1 to TRBJ1-2; D gene unclear. The CDR3 loop spans 13 amino acids. V lost 1 base and J 4 bases, leaving 10 bases between the germline ends. The germline CDR1 and CDR2 sequences are DFQATT and SNEGSKA (reference sequence). DNA of the CDR3: TGCAGTGCTAGAGTGGGTCTGAGCTATGGCTACACCTTC. This encodes CSARVGLSYGYTF.

The V and J genes are TRBV5-6 and TRBJ1-2; D unclear. The CDR3 length is 14 residues. Germline loops: CDR1 SGHDT, CDR2 YYEEEE. Trimming cost V 1 base and J 4 bases, with 11 bases left between them. The CDR3, as DNA: TGTGCCAGCAGCTTGACGGTTGGGGTCTATGGCTACACCTTC. This translates into CASSLTVGVYGYTF.

V usage is TRBV3-1 and J usage is TRBJ2-3; 10 positions match TRBD2. V shed 0 bases, J shed 5 bases, and the junction held 8 bases outside the gene matches. Germline values: CDR1 LGHDT, CDR2 YNNKEL (reference sequence). The length of the CDR3 is 17 residues. This chain's CDR3 is CASSQDWSGRARDTQYF. DNA of the CDR3: TGTGCCAGCAGCCAAGATTGGAGCGGGAGGGCCAGAGATACGCAGTATTTT.

The V and J genes are TRBV12-3 or TRBV12-4 and TRBJ1-1; 7 bases are a match to TRBD1. J lost 1 base, V lost 5 bases, and 7 bases had no gene match. The CDR3 has 15 amino acids. As DNA, the CDR3 is TGTGCCAGCAGTCTCAACAGGGGAAAGAACACTGAAGCTTTCTTT. This encodes CASSLNRGKNTEAFF.

The chain links TRBV6-2 or TRBV6-3 to TRBJ1-5; unclear D gene. CDR1 and CDR2 from the germline V gene are MNHEY and SVGEGT. Trimming took 6 bases from V and 0 from J, leaving 12 bases between them. CDR3 size: 15 residues. The CDR3 here is CASRSTVDSNQPQHF. CDR3 sequence (DNA): TGTGCCAGCAGATCCACAGTAGATAGCAATCAGCCCCAGCATTTT.

The rearrangement links TRBV5-1 to TRBJ2-3; 10 bases match TRBD1. The CDR3 totals 16 residues. CDR1 SGHRS and CDR2 YFSETQ come from the germline V gene. V shed 1 base, J shed 5 bases, and the junction held 7 bases outside the gene matches. CDR3 sequence reads: CASSLRRQGAGDTQYF. CDR3 DNA: TGCGCCAGCAGCTTGAGGCGACAGGGGGCAGGAGATACGCAGTATTTT.

A few counts support this clonotype. This chain joins TRBV4-2 and TRBJ2-3, with 11 bases fitting TRBD2. Germline V gives CDR1 LGHNA, CDR2 YNFKEQ. J gave up 2 bases and V 1 base, and 2 bases lay outside the gene matches. The CDR3 covers 16 residues. The CDR3 loop is CASSQVAGGTTDTQYF. Here the CDR3 DNA reads TGTGCCAGCAGCCAAGTAGCGGGAGGGACCACAGATACGCAGTATTTT.

The rearrangement uses TRBV24-1 and TRBJ2-1; 7 bases are shared with TRBD2. The CDR3 runs to 15 residues. Unmatched junction bases numbered 6, after V lost 6 bases and J lost 2 bases. Germline-derived CDR1 and CDR2 are KGHDR and SFDVKD. CDR3: CATSSTSTTYNEQFF. For the CDR3, the DNA is TGTGCCACCAGTTCGACTAGCACTACCTACAATGAGCAGTTCTTC.